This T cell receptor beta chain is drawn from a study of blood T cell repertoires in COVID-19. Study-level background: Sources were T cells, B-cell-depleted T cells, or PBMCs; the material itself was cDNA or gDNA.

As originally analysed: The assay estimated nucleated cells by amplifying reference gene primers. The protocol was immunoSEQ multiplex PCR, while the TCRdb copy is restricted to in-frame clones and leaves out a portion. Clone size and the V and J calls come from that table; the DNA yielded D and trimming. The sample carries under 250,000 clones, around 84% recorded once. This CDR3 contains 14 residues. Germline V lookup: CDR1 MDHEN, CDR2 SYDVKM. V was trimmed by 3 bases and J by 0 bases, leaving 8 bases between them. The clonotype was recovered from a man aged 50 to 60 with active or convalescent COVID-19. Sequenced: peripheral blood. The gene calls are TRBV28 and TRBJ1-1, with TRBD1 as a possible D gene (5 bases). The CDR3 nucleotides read TGTGCCAGCAGTTTCGCAGGGATGAACACTGAAGCTTTCTTT. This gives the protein CASSFAGMNTEAFF.